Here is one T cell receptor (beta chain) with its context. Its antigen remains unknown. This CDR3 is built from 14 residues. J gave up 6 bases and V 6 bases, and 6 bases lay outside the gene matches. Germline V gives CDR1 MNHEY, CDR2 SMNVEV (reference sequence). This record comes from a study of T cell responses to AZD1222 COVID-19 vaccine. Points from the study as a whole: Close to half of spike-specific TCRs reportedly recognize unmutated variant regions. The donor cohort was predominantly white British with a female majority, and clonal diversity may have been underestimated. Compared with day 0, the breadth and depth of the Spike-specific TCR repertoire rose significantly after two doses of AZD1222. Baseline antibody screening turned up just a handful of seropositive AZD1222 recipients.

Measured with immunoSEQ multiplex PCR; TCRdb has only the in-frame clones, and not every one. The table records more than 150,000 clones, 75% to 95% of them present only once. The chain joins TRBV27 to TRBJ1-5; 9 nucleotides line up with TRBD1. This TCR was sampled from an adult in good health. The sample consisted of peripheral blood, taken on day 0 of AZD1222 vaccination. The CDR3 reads CASSHRGRGQPQHF. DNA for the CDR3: TGTGCCAGCAGCCACAGGGGGCGCGGTCAGCCCCAGCATTTT.